This TCR beta chain is drawn from a study of shared clonotypes between healthy human individuals. Study results and caveats: What limited the represented genetic and exposure-history diversity was the small number of donors.

Sorted-subset replicate PCR reactions contained 200 to 250 ng DNA, corresponding to some 29,000 T cell genomes. Method: immunoSEQ multiplex PCR; TCRdb's copy keeps in-frame clones and lacks some. The sample holds around 2.5 million clones, approximately 93% seen once. This CDR3 spans 12 amino acids. Germline CDR1 is SGHRS and CDR2 is YFSETQ. Deletions cut 7 bases from V and 8 bases from J, with 14 bases between. A CD45RA+ naive subset and a CD45RA-negative memory subset were split from CD4+ cells. Concerning this clone: Its antigen remains unknown.

The sequenced material came from naive CD4+ T cells from PBMCs. Subset of the sample: CD45RA+ positively selected. The rearrangement uses TRBV5-1 and TRBJ2-3; perhaps TRBD2 as D (6 bases). This TCR came from a man aged 18 to 30 in good health. Some clones in this sample may be carry-over from other donors' samples. The CDR3 sequence: CASGDLGGTQYF. In DNA, the CDR3 is TGCGCCAGCGGTGATTTGGGGGGTACGCAGTATTTT. The variable domain in full, completed from reference TRBV5-1 and TRBJ2-3, reads KAGVTQTPRYLIKTRGQQVTLSCSPISGHRSVSWYQQTPGQGLQFLFEYFSETQRNKGNFPGRFSGRQFSNSRSEMNVSTLELGDSALYLCASGDLGGTQYFGPGTRLTVL.